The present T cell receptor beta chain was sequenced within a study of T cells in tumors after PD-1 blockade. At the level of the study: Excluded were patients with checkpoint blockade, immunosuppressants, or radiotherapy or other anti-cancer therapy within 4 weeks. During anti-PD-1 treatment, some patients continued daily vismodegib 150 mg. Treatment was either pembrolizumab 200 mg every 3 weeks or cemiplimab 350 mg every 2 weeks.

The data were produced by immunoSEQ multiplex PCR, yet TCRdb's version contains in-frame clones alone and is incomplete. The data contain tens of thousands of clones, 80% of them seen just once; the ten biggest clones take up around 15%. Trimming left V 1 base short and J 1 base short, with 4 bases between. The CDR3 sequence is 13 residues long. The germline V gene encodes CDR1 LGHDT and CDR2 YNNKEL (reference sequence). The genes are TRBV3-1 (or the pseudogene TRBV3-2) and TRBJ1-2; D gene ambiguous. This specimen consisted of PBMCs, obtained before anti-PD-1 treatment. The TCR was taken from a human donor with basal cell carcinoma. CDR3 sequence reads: CASSQGHNYGYTF. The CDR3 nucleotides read TGTGCCAGCAGCCAAGGACATAACTATGGCTACACCTTC.